A single sample is the source of the 25 T cell receptor beta chains below, sequenced in a study of OX40 agonist ivuxolimab in advanced cancers. Clones were read by immunoSEQ multiplex PCR, and TCRdb kept only the in-frame ones, dropping some. This table has about 59,000 clones, about 90% appearing once. The sequencing here drew on CD4+ or CD8+ T cells sorted from blood, taken in a trial of the OX40 agonist ivuxolimab. These TCRs come from an adult with an advanced solid tumor such as melanoma, head and neck, liver or kidney cancer.

The chain's CDR3 is CASSRTGEGYTF. DNA of the CDR3: TGTGCCAGCAGCAGGACAGGAGAAGGCTACACCTTC. The rearrangement uses TRBV11-2 and TRBJ1-2, with 7 bases matching TRBD1. The trim removed 5 bases at V and 8 bases at J, leaving 5 bases unmatched. CDR3 length: 12 residues. The germline CDR1 and CDR2 sequences are SGHAT and FQNNGV.

This rearrangement joins TRBV28 to TRBJ2-2; 13 bases line up with TRBD2. The V gene's germline CDR1 is MDHEN and CDR2 SYDVKM. The CDR3 extends over 16 amino acids. V trimming: 4 bases; J trimming: 9 bases; junction bases outside the gene matches: 8. CDR3 bases: TGTGCCAGCAGTTCTGGACTAGCGGGAGCCTACCGGGAGCTGTTTTTT. Translating it yields CASSSGLAGAYRELFF.

The chain couples TRBV10-3 to TRBJ1-1; D is uncertain. Germline V gene lookup returns CDR1 ENHRY and CDR2 SYGVKD. The CDR3 consists of 15 residues. Trimming cost V 2 bases and J 2 bases, with 12 bases left between them. In DNA, the CDR3 is TGTGCCATCAGTGAGGGTCGGGCTACCAACACTGAAGCTTTCTTT. Translation: CAISEGRATNTEAFF.

The J gene is TRBJ2-5, the V gene TRBV10-3; the D is unclear. The germline gives CDR1 ENHRY, CDR2 SYGVKD. CDR3 length: 16 residues. V lost 3 bases to trimming and J lost 5 bases, with 19 bases between them. Here the CDR3 DNA reads TGTGCCATCAGTGACCCCGGCAGGACCTTGGGGGAGACCCAGTACTTC. Protein sequence: CAISDPGRTLGETQYF.

The chain uses TRBV10-1 and TRBJ2-2; no clear D gene. CDR1 is WNHNN, CDR2 SYGVQD, per germline (reference sequence). The CDR3 has 11 amino acids. The germline V and J ends were trimmed by 8 bases and 6 bases, with 7 bases remaining between them. The CDR3 reads CASRAAGELFF. The CDR3 DNA reads as TGCGCCAGCCGAGCCGCCGGGGAGCTGTTTTTT.

This chain uses TRBV29-1 with TRBJ2-5; 8 bases agree with TRBD1. V gave up 6 bases and J gave up 4 bases; unmatched junction bases: 7. This CDR3 comprises 13 residues. Germline loops: CDR1 SQVTM, CDR2 ANQGSEA. In DNA, the CDR3 is TGCAGCGTGGCCAGGGGGCTCGGAGAGACCCAGTACTTC. This gives the protein CSVARGLGETQYF.

This clone was recorded a few times. This chain joins TRBV5-8 and TRBJ1-1; 7 bases match TRBD1. Germline V lookup: CDR1 SGHTS, CDR2 YDEGEE. V was pared by 4 bases and J by 1 base, with 7 bases of the junction left unmatched. The CDR3 is made up of 15 amino acids. The CDR3 DNA follows: TGTGCCAGCAGCAACTCCGGGACAGAGAACACTGAAGCTTTCTTT. Residues: CASSNSGTENTEAFF.

The genes are TRBV10-1 and TRBJ2-7, with TRBD2 matching over 9 bases. This CDR3 is built from 17 residues. With V trimmed by 2 bases and J by 0 bases, 8 bases remained unmatched. Germline CDR1 reads WNHNN; CDR2 reads SYGVQD (reference sequence). CDR3 bases: TGCGCCAGCAGTGAGAGTAGCGGGGGCCAACACTCCTACGAGCAGTACTTC. Amino acid sequence: CASSESSGGQHSYEQYF.

The rearrangement links TRBV9 to TRBJ2-2, with 8 nucleotides matching TRBD2. V was clipped by 1 base and J by 7 bases; unmatched bases: 9. CDR1 SGDLS and CDR2 YYNGEE come from the germline V gene. The CDR3 totals 16 residues. In nucleotides, the CDR3 is TGTGCCAGCAGCGTAAACCCGGGAGGGCCCGTCGGGGAGCTGTTTTTT. Protein product: CASSVNPGGPVGELFF.

The CDR3 reads CASSPRPFDYGYTF. In DNA form, the CDR3 reads TGTGCCAGCAGCCCCCGTCCATTCGACTATGGCTACACCTTC. The rearrangement joins TRBV11-2 to TRBJ1-2; D gene uncertain. Between the trimmed V and J ends, which lost 5 bases and 3 bases, there was a span of 13 bases. The CDR3 spans 14 residues. The germline CDR1 and CDR2 sequences are SGHAT and FQNNGV.

Remarks on this clone: The same CDR3 can be traced to other DNA sequences in this sample. The chain has TRBV5-1 and TRBJ2-1; TRBD2 matches at 10 bases. Trimming took 0 bases from V and 7 from J; bases not matched to a gene: 4. Germline V lookup: CDR1 SGHRS, CDR2 YFSETQ. This CDR3 is 15 amino acids long. The chain's CDR3 is CASSLGSGGANEQFF. The CDR3 DNA reads as TGCGCCAGCAGCTTGGGGAGCGGGGGGGCAAATGAGCAGTTCTTC.

The chain links TRBV6-5 to TRBJ1-1, with a weak D call TRBD1 (5 bases). The CDR3 consists of 13 residues. V lost 5 bases and J lost 5, with 12 bases in between. Germline assignment: CDR1 MNHEY and CDR2 SVGAGI. The CDR3 reads CASSKPGSTEAFF. Here the CDR3 DNA reads TGTGCCAGCAGTAAACCAGGGAGTACTGAAGCTTTCTTT.

The gene calls are TRBV28 and TRBJ2-1, with D possibly matching TRBD2 (5 bases). This CDR3 contains 16 residues. CDR1 is MDHEN, CDR2 SYDVKM, per germline. Trimming removed 2 bases at V and 0 bases at J, with 11 bases between. Here the CDR3 reads CASSLRSGSSYNEQFF. The CDR3 coding sequence is TGTGCCAGCAGTTTAAGGTCGGGGAGCTCCTACAATGAGCAGTTCTTC.

The chain links TRBV18 to TRBJ2-1, with D perhaps TRBD2 (5 bases). The CDR3 has 15 residues. CDR1 KGHSH and CDR2 LQKENI come from the germline V gene. V lost 0 bases, J lost 0 bases, and 6 bases lay in between. The CDR3 spells CASSPPEGSYNEQFF. The DNA for the CDR3 is TGTGCCAGCTCACCACCCGAGGGCTCCTACAATGAGCAGTTCTTC.

A single count supports this clone. The chain joins TRBV7-2 to TRBJ2-1; the D gene could be TRBD1 or TRBD2 (5 bases each). Between the trimmed V and J ends, which lost 2 bases and 0 bases, there was a span of 17 bases. Germline CDR1 is SGHTA and CDR2 is FQGNSA. The CDR3 has 18 amino acids. DNA of the CDR3: TGTGCCAGCAGCTTAAGGTCTGGGGCGGGTAGCTCCTACAATGAGCAGTTCTTC. Translated, it gives CASSLRSGAGSSYNEQFF.

The chain links TRBV29-1 to TRBJ2-7; D is perhaps TRBD1 (7 bases). This CDR3 region has 13 residues. Germline values: CDR1 SQVTM, CDR2 ANQGSEA. Trimming cost V 0 bases and J 5 bases, with 11 bases left between them. The CDR3 DNA reads TGCAGCGTTGAAGATGTCAGGGGGGACGAGCAGTACTTC. Its protein is CSVEDVRGDEQYF.

J is TRBJ1-1 and V is TRBV7-3; no clear D gene. The V end was cut by 2 bases, the J end by 2 bases, with 6 bases between. CDR1 SGHTA and CDR2 FQGTGA come from the germline V gene. CDR3 length: 13 amino acids. DNA for the CDR3: TGTGCCAGCAGCTTAGAGGTTAACACTGAAGCTTTCTTT. It codes for CASSLEVNTEAFF.

This clone was observed a few times. The chain carries TRBV5-1 and TRBJ2-7; D is uncertain. In germline, CDR1 is SGHRS, CDR2 YFSETQ. V was clipped by 0 bases and J by 6 bases, with 13 bases between them. The CDR3 runs 14 residues. CDR3 residues: CASSLEATTLEQYF. The CDR3, as DNA: TGCGCCAGCAGCTTGGAAGCGACAACCCTCGAGCAGTACTTC.

This clone has only one observation. This sequence joins TRBV7-9 and TRBJ1-1, with 8 positions matching TRBD1. With 5 bases clipped from V and 1 base from J, the junction kept 0 bases outside the gene matches. Looked up from germline, CDR1 is SEHNR and CDR2 is FQNEAQ (reference sequence). The CDR3 sequence is 13 residues long. The CDR3 is CASSGQGNTEAFF. CDR3 in DNA: TGTGCCAGCAGCGGACAGGGGAACACTGAAGCTTTCTTT.

The rearrangement links TRBV19 to TRBJ2-6, with 8 positions matching TRBD1. V lost 7 bases, J lost 0 bases, and 17 bases stayed unmatched. Germline assignment: CDR1 LNHDA and CDR2 SQIVND (reference sequence). The CDR3 is made up of 20 amino acids. This CDR3 is CASNALPGGGSRSGANVLTF. The CDR3 coding sequence is TGTGCCAGTAATGCCCTCCCAGGGGGCGGTTCCCGCTCTGGGGCCAACGTCCTGACTTTC.

The chain recombines TRBV9 with TRBJ2-3; TRBD2 aligns across 11 bases. Unmatched junction bases numbered 4, after V lost 0 bases and J lost 1 base. The CDR3 loop spans 17 amino acids. Looked up from germline, CDR1 is SGDLS and CDR2 is YYNGEE. Written as DNA, the CDR3 is TGTGCCAGCAGCGTAGGGGTAGCGGGAGGGGGCACAGATACGCAGTATTTT. Residues: CASSVGVAGGGTDTQYF.

The chain employs TRBV7-9 and TRBJ1-4; D gene unclear. Trimming left V 3 bases short and J 7 bases short, with 12 bases between. Per germline, CDR1 SEHNR and CDR2 FQNEAQ (reference sequence). The CDR3 has 14 amino acids. CDR3 nucleotide sequence: TGTGCCAGCAGCTTTAGACCGGGGTTTGAAAAACTGTTTTTT. Amino acids: CASSFRPGFEKLFF.

V and J are TRBV7-2 and TRBJ1-5, with D unresolved. The CDR3 consists of 13 residues. Trimming cost V 3 bases and J 6 bases, with 9 bases left between them. CDR1 SGHTA and CDR2 FQGNSA come from the germline V gene. The CDR3: CASSFVGGQPQHF. The CDR3 coding sequence is TGTGCCAGCAGCTTCGTGGGAGGTCAGCCCCAGCATTTT.

The genes are TRBV7-2 and TRBJ1-2, with TRBD1 as a possible D gene (6 bases). The germline CDR1 and CDR2 sequences are SGHTA and FQGNSA. The CDR3 has 12 residues. V lost 7 bases and J lost 7, with 13 bases in between. The CDR3 nucleotides read TGTGCCAGCAACCGGGCAGGGGCTGGCTACACCTTC. This gives the protein CASNRAGAGYTF.

As for this clone: The identical CDR3 is also encoded by other nucleotide sequences in the sample. The chain uses TRBV7-9 and TRBJ1-2, with 11 bases lining up with TRBD1. Germline assignment: CDR1 SEHNR and CDR2 FQNEAQ (reference sequence). There are 14 residues in the CDR3. Germline trimming cut 5 bases from V and 6 bases from J; bases unmatched to any gene: 5. The CDR3 DNA follows: TGTGCCAGCAGCCCCGGGACAGGGGGGCATGGCTACACCTTC. It specifies CASSPGTGGHGYTF.